This TCR beta chain was profiled in a study of cytomegalovirus exposure and HLA in healthy donors. Background on the study: Samples from HLA-typed donors yielded around 85 million unique TCRs in an early data release. Most donors, about 82% of 350 to 450 genotyped, fell in the Caucasian-associated ancestry cluster.

The CDR3 runs 14 residues. Germline V gene data show CDR1 as SEHNR and CDR2 as FQNEAQ (reference sequence). Trimming pared 3 bases from V and 4 bases from J, leaving 11 bases between. Points from the study as a whole: Reports indicated that the classifier achieved high specificity and sensitivity in diagnosing cytomegalovirus status.

Comment on this clone: The antigen is unknown.

The PCR was carried out with 60 Vbeta primers and 13 Jbeta primers. Here immunoSEQ multiplex PCR was the method, and the copy in TCRdb shows in-frame clones only, minus some. The sample holds 200,000 to 250,000 clones; approximately 82% are singletons and the top ten take less than 4.5%. The TCR comes from a male donor in good health and CMV-seronegative. J is TRBJ2-3 and V is TRBV7-9, with D possibly TRBD1 on 5 matching bases. The sample consisted of PBMCs. In DNA, the CDR3 is TGTGCCAGCAGCTTTGGAGCAGGGTCAGATACGCAGTATTTT. This encodes CASSFGAGSDTQYF.